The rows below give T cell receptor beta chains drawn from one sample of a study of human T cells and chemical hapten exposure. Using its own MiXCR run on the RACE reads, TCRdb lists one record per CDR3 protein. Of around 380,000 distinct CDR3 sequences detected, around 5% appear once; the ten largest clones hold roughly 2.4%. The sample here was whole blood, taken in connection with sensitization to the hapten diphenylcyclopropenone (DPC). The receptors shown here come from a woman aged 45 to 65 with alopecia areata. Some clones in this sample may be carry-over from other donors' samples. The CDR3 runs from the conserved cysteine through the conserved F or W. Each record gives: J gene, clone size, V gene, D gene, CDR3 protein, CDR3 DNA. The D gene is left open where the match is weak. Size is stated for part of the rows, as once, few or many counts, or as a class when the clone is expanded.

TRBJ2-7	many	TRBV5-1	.	CASSLEVTYEQYF	TGCGCCAGCAGCTTGGAGGTTACCTACGAGCAGTACTTC
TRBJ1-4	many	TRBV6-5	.	CASRQGREKLFF	TGTGCCAGCAGGCAGGGTCGTGAAAAACTGTTTTTT
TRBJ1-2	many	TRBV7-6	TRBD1	CASSSPPGQGAYTF	TGTGCCAGCAGCTCCCCCCCGGGACAGGGGGCGTACACCTTC
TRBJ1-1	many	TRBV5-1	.	CASSSEQGSPEAFF	TGCGCCAGCAGCTCGGAACAGGGTAGTCCTGAAGCTTTCTTT
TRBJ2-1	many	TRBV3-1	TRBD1	CASSLGGISGRNEQFF	TGTGCCAGCAGCCTAGGGGGCATCTCGGGAAGGAATGAGCAGTTCTTC
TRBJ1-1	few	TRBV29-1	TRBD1	CSVGQGEPNTEAFF	TGCAGCGTTGGACAGGGGGAACCGAACACTGAAGCTTTCTTT
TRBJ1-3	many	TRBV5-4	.	CASSFVGAGNTIYF	TGTGCCAGCAGCTTCGTTGGGGCTGGAAACACCATATATTTT
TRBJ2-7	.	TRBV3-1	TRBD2	CASSPRTSGASYEQYF	TGTGCCAGCAGCCCACGGACTAGCGGGGCCTCCTACGAGCAGTACTTC
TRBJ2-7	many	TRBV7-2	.	CASSSRNRPDYEQYF	TGTGCCAGCAGCTCCAGGAACAGACCGGACTACGAGCAGTACTTC
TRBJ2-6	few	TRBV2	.	CASRRSGPNVLTF	TGTGCCAGCAGGAGGTCGGGGCCCAACGTCCTGACTTTC
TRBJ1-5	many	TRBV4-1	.	CASSQDRGGAQPQHF	TGCGCCAGCAGCCAAGATCGAGGGGGGGCTCAGCCCCAGCATTTT
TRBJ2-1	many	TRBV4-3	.	CASSQEGGEQFF	TGCGCCAGCAGCCAAGAAGGGGGGGAGCAGTTCTTC
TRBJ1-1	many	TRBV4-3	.	CASSQESRGTEAFF	TGCGCCAGCAGCCAAGAAAGCAGAGGCACTGAAGCTTTCTTT
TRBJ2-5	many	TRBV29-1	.	CSGGQKKETQYF	TGCAGCGGAGGACAGAAGAAAGAGACCCAGTACTTC
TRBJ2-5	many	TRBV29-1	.	CSVSNWDAREETQYF	TGCAGCGTTTCAAACTGGGACGCCCGGGAAGAGACCCAGTACTTC
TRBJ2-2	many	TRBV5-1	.	CASSLGTGATGELFF	TGCGCCAGCAGCTTGGGTACGGGGGCGACCGGGGAGCTGTTTTTT
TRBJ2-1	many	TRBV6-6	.	CASRDEGRLDYNEQFF	TGTGCCAGCAGAGACGAGGGGCGACTCGACTACAATGAGCAGTTCTTC
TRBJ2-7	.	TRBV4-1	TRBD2	CASSTGLARPLEQYF	TGCGCCAGCAGCACGGGACTAGCGCGGCCCCTCGAGCAGTACTTC
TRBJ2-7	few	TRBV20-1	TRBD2	CSASSGLRYEQYF	TGCAGTGCTAGTAGCGGGCTTCGCTACGAGCAGTACTTC
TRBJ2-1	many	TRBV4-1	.	CASSDNRDEQFF	TGCGCCAGCAGCGACAACAGGGATGAGCAGTTCTTC
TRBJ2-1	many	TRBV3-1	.	CASVSWTNEQFF	TGTGCCAGCGTTTCATGGACGAATGAGCAGTTCTTC
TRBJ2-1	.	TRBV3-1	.	CASSLTGSNEQFF	TGTGCCAGCAGCCTAACAGGGTCCAATGAGCAGTTCTTC
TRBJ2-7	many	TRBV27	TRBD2	CASSLGGDEQYF	TGTGCCAGCAGTTTGGGGGGGGACGAGCAGTACTTC
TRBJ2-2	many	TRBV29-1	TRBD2	CSVEDSLAVNTGELFF	TGCAGCGTTGAAGATTCCCTAGCGGTGAACACCGGGGAGCTGTTTTTT
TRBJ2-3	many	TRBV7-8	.	CASRIVKAGDFSDTQYF	TGTGCCAGCAGAATTGTAAAGGCCGGCGATTTCTCAGATACGCAGTATTTT
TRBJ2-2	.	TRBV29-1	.	CSVVRANTGELFF	TGCAGCGTTGTCAGGGCGAACACCGGGGAGCTGTTTTTT
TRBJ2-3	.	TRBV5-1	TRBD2	CASSLDRLAGSDTQYF	TGCGCCAGCAGCTTGGACAGGCTAGCGGGATCAGATACGCAGTATTTT
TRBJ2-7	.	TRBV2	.	CASSDNDYEQYF	TGTGCCAGCAGTGATAATGACTACGAGCAGTACTTC
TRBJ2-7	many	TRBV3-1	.	CASSQLDREQYF	TGTGCCAGCAGCCAACTTGACAGGGAGCAGTACTTC
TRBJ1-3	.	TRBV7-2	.	CASSLLGLGDSGNTIYF	TGTGCCAGCAGCTTATTGGGTTTAGGGGACTCTGGAAACACCATATATTTT
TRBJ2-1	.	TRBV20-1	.	CSARTPGGPFNEQFF	TGCAGTGCCAGAACTCCGGGGGGCCCCTTCAATGAGCAGTTCTTC
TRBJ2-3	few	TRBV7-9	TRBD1	CASSLGDRGPGTDTQYF	TGTGCCAGCAGCTTAGGGGACAGGGGGCCTGGGACAGATACGCAGTATTTT
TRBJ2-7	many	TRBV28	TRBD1	CASLFLDRTYEQYF	TGTGCCAGCCTGTTCCTGGACAGGACCTACGAGCAGTACTTC
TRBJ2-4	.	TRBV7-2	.	CASSPGERAGNIQYF	TGTGCCAGCAGCCCTGGTGAGCGAGCGGGAAACATTCAGTACTTC
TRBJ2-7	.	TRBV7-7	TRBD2	CASSPTSGTHEQYF	TGTGCCAGCAGTCCGACTAGCGGGACCCACGAGCAGTACTTC
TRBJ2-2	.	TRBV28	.	CASSSLAGLTNGELFF	TGTGCCAGCAGTTCCCTCGCCGGGTTAACAAACGGGGAGCTGTTTTTT
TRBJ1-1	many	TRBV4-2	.	CASSQGIGAEAFF	TGTGCCAGCAGCCAAGGGATAGGGGCTGAAGCTTTCTTT
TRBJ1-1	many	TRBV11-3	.	CASSLGVSYEAFF	TGTGCCAGCAGCTTAGGGGTGTCCTATGAAGCTTTCTTT
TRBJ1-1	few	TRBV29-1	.	CSGGPFGTEAFF	TGCAGCGGAGGACCGTTCGGGACTGAAGCTTTCTTT
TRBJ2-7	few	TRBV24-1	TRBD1	CATSYSGGVQYF	TGTGCCACCAGTTACTCAGGGGGCGTGCAGTACTTC
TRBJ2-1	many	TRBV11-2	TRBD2	CASSLGETSGRGRPYYNEQFF	TGTGCCAGCAGCTTGGGCGAGACTAGCGGGAGGGGACGCCCCTACTACAATGAGCAGTTCTTC
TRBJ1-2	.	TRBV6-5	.	CATAGGPNYGYTF	TGTGCCACCGCCGGGGGGCCTAACTATGGCTACACCTTC
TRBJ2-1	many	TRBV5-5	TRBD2	CASRVSSGSANEQFF	TGTGCCAGCAGAGTCTCTAGCGGGAGTGCTAATGAGCAGTTCTTC
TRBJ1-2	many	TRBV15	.	CATSRGPPGSGYGYTF	TGTGCCACCAGCAGAGGCCCCCCAGGGTCCGGCTATGGCTACACCTTC
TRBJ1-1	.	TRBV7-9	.	CASSLPPNTEAFF	TGTGCCAGCAGCTTACCCCCCAACACTGAAGCTTTCTTT
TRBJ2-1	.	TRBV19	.	CASSIGSVWGWNEQFF	TGTGCCAGTAGTATAGGGTCGGTGTGGGGGTGGAATGAGCAGTTCTTC
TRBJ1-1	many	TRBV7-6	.	CASSSIIGAEAFF	TGTGCCAGCAGCTCTATCATTGGGGCTGAAGCTTTCTTT
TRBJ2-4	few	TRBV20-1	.	CSATGTAKNIQYF	TGCAGTGCAACCGGGACAGCCAAAAACATTCAGTACTTC
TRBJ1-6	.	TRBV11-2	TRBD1	CASSSFRDRGISPLHF	TGTGCCAGCAGCTCATTCCGGGACAGGGGGATTTCACCCCTCCACTTT
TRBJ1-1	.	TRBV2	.	CTSSVNTEAFF	TGTACCAGCAGTGTGAACACTGAAGCTTTCTTT
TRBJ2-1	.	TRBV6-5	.	CASSLRPKLAEQFF	TGTGCCAGCAGCCTCAGGCCTAAACTGGCGGAGCAGTTCTTC
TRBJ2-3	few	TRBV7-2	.	CASSFWTSSTDTQYF	TGTGCCAGCAGCTTCTGGACTTCTAGCACAGATACGCAGTATTTT
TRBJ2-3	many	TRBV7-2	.	CASSWSFGDTQYF	TGTGCCAGCAGCTGGTCGTTCGGGGATACGCAGTATTTT
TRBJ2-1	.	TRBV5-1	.	CASVDTGKFSNEQFF	TGCGCCAGCGTTGATACAGGGAAATTTAGCAATGAGCAGTTCTTC
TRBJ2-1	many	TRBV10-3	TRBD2	CAIGSSGVYNEQFF	TGTGCCATCGGGTCTAGCGGAGTCTACAATGAGCAGTTCTTC
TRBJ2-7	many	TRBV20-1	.	CSALDLVGSYEQYF	TGCAGTGCTCTGGACCTAGTGGGGTCCTACGAGCAGTACTTC
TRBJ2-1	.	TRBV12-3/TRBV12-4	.	CASSGSGFDEQFF	TGTGCCAGCAGTGGTTCTGGGTTTGATGAGCAGTTCTTC
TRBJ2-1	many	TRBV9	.	CASSPRDRSSYNEQFF	TGTGCCAGCAGCCCGCGGGACCGGAGCTCCTACAATGAGCAGTTCTTC
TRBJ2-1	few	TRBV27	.	CASSGLDVNEQFF	TGTGCCAGCAGCGGACTCGACGTCAATGAGCAGTTCTTC